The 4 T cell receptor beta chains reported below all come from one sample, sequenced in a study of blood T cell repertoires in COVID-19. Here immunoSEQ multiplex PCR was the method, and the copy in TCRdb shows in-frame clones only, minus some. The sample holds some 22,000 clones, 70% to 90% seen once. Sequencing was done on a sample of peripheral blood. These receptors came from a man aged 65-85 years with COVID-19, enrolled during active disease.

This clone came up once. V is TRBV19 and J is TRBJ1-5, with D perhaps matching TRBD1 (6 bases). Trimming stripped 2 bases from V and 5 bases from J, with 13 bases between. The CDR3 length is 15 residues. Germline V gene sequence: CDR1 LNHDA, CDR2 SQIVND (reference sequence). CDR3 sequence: CASSILDSLHQPQHF. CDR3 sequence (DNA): TGTGCCAGTAGTATATTGGACAGCCTACATCAGCCCCAGCATTTT.

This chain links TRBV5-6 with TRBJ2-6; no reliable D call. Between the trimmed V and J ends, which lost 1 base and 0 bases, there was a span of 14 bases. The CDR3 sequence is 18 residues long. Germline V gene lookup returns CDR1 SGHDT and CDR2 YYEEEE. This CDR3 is CASSLPLIGHSGANVLTF. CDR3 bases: TGTGCCAGCAGCTTGCCCCTTATTGGGCACTCTGGGGCCAACGTCCTGACTTTC.

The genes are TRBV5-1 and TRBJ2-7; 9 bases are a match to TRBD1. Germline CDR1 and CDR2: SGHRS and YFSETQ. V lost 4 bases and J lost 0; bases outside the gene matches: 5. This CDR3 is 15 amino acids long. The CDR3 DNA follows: TGCGCCAGCAGCACGGGACAGGGTCTCTCCTACGAGCAGTACTTC. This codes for CASSTGQGLSYEQYF.

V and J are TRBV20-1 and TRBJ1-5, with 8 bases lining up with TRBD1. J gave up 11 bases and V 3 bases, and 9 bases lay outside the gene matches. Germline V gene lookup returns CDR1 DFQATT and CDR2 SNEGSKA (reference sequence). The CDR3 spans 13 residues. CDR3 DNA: TGCAGTGCTAGTCCTTCCGGACAGGGTACCCAGCATTTT. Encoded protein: CSASPSGQGTQHF.